This T cell receptor beta chain emerged from a study of blood T cell repertoires in COVID-19. Study-level information: Some COVID-19 samples were acute and others convalescent; all came from the United States, Italy and Spain.

CDR3 length: 17 amino acids. The germline V and J ends were trimmed by 0 bases and 3 bases, with 18 bases remaining between them. CDR1 and CDR2 (germline): SGDLS, YYNGEE. Clones were read by immunoSEQ multiplex PCR, and TCRdb kept only the in-frame ones, dropping some. This table has tens of thousands of clones, about four fifths appearing once. Sequencing used peripheral blood. This sequence originates from a man aged 50 or older with active or convalescent COVID-19. The chain is built from TRBV9 and TRBJ1-1; D is perhaps TRBD1 (5 bases). CDR3 in DNA: TGTGCCAGCAGCGTAGTAGGGACTAACAATTGGGACACTGAAGCTTTCTTT. Protein: CASSVVGTNNWDTEAFF. The full variable domain, completed using reference TRBV9 and TRBJ1-1, is DSGVTQTPKHLITATGQRVTLRCSPRSGDLSVYWYQQSLDQGLQFLIQYYNGEERAKGNILERFSAQQFPDLHSELNLSSLELGDSALYFCASSVVGTNNWDTEAFFGQGTRLTVV.